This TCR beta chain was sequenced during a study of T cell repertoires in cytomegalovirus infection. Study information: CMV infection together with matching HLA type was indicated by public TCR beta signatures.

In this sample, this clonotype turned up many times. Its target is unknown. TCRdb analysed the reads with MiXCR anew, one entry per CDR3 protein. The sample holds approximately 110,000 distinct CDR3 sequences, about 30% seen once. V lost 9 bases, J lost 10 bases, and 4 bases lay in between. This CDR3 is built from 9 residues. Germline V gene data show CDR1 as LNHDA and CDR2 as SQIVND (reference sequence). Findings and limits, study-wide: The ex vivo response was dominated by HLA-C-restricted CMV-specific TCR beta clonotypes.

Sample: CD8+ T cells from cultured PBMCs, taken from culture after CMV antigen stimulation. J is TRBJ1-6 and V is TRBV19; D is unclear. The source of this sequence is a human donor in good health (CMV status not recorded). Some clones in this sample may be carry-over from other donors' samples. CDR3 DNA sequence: TGTGCCAGCGGCTCACCCCTCCACTTT. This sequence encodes CASGSPLHF.